Following are 21 T cell receptor beta chains from one sample sequenced in a study of T cells after yellow fever vaccination. In TCRdb, the 5' RACE reads were re-called with MiXCR into one record per CDR3 protein. The sample records approximately 300,000 distinct CDR3 sequences, 8.5% to 9% being singletons. This specimen consisted of PBMCs, obtained on the day of the first yellow fever vaccination. The receptors here all came from a man younger than 30 who received the YFV17D yellow fever vaccine.

The chain uses TRBV3-1 and TRBJ2-3; D remains unclear. V was cut by 1 base and J by 0 bases, with 5 bases left in between. CDR3 length: 14 amino acids. Germline values: CDR1 LGHDT, CDR2 YNNKEL (reference sequence). The CDR3 DNA sequence: TGTGCCAGCAGCCAAGTAAGGAGCACAGATACGCAGTATTTT. It encodes CASSQVRSTDTQYF.

Many counts were recorded for this clonotype. The chain is built from TRBV7-3 and TRBJ1-5; D not certain. There are 13 residues in the CDR3. Germline CDR1 SGHTA, CDR2 FQGTGA. V dropped 5 bases and J dropped 4 bases, with 9 bases sitting between them. The CDR3 sequence is CASSADRNQPQHF. For the CDR3, the DNA is TGTGCCAGCAGCGCGGACCGAAATCAGCCCCAGCATTTT.

A few counts support this clonotype. The V call is TRBV5-6, the J call TRBJ2-7; TRBD1 aligns across 7 bases. Per germline, CDR1 SGHDT and CDR2 YYEEEE. Trimming removed 1 base from V and 3 bases from J; junction bases left unmatched: 10. The CDR3 covers 16 residues. The CDR3 nucleotides are TGTGCCAGCAGCTTGAAGGGACAGAGAAGGAACTACGAGCAGTACGTC. Translated: CASSLKGQRRNYEQYV.

The CDR3 here is CASSFGQTYGYTF. The CDR3 DNA follows: TGTGCCAGCAGCTTCGGACAGACCTATGGCTACACCTTC. The chain couples TRBV11-2 to TRBJ1-2; TRBD1 is a possible D gene (6 bases). Trimming removed 3 bases from V and 4 bases from J, with 9 bases in between. Per germline, CDR1 SGHAT and CDR2 FQNNGV. The length of the CDR3 is 13 residues.

This clonotype was detected a few times. The rearrangement uses TRBV6-1 and TRBJ1-2; TRBD1 matches at 7 bases. Per the germline V gene, CDR1 is MNHNS and CDR2 is SASEGT. J gave up 5 bases and V 1 base, and 16 bases lay outside the gene matches. The CDR3 runs 18 residues. The CDR3 here is CASSEGGGAVLVRYGYTF. In nucleotides, the CDR3 is TGTGCCAGCAGTGAAGGAGGGGGCGCGGTGTTGGTTCGATATGGCTACACCTTC.

This chain's CDR3 is CASQKSNYGYTF. CDR3 nucleotide sequence: TGTGCCAGCCAAAAATCGAACTATGGCTACACCTTC. The gene calls are TRBV2 and TRBJ1-2; D not certain. Looked up from germline, CDR1 is SNHLY and CDR2 is FYNNEI. V was trimmed by 8 bases and J by 2 bases, leaving 9 bases between them. The CDR3 spans 12 residues.

In DNA, the CDR3 is TGCAGTGCTAGGGGAACCTCAGATCAGGGGTGGGGTTCGGATGGCTACACCTTC. Translation gives CSARGTSDQGWGSDGYTF. The chain combines TRBV20-1 with TRBJ1-2; possibly TRBD1 for D (6 bases). V lost 3 bases, J lost 6 bases, and 29 bases lay in between. Germline loops: CDR1 DFQATT, CDR2 SNEGSKA (reference sequence). The CDR3 loop spans 18 amino acids.

This clonotype was observed at least ten times. This sequence joins TRBV25-1 and TRBJ2-6; D remains unclear. Trimming took 1 base from V and 0 from J, leaving 7 bases between them. Germline V gene lookup returns CDR1 MGHDK and CDR2 SYGVNS. The CDR3 contains 16 residues. CDR3 loop: CASSESGSSGANVLTF. The DNA of the CDR3 is TGTGCCAGCAGTGAATCCGGTTCCTCTGGGGCCAACGTCCTGACTTTC.

This clonotype has a count of ten or more. This chain uses TRBV21-1 with TRBJ2-1. TRBV21-1 is noted as a pseudogene. The CDR3 length is 15 residues. CDR3 region: CASSKSISEDDEQFF. CDR3 coding DNA: TGTGCCAGCAGCAAATCTATCTCGGAAGACGATGAGCAGTTCTTC.

This rearrangement joins TRBV18 to TRBJ2-7; 7 bases match TRBD1. Germline V gives CDR1 KGHSH, CDR2 LQKENI. This CDR3 spans 13 amino acids. J was trimmed by 2 bases and V by 5 bases; bases with no gene match: 3. CDR3 bases: TGTGCCAGCTCAGACGGGACAGCCTACGAGCAGTACTTC. Translated: CASSDGTAYEQYF.

This clonotype was seen repeatedly, ten times or more. The V gene is TRBV5-1, the J gene TRBJ2-5, with 9 positions matching TRBD1. This CDR3 contains 14 residues. Germline V gene sequence: CDR1 SGHRS, CDR2 YFSETQ. J lost 7 bases, V lost 4 bases, and 8 bases had no gene match. CDR3 nucleotides: TGCGCCAGCAGCCTAGGGACAGGGCAGGGGACCCAGTACTTC. Translation gives CASSLGTGQGTQYF.

The chain has TRBV29-1 and TRBJ2-7; D assignment may be TRBD1 or TRBD2 (5 bases each). The CDR3 is 12 amino acids. Germline V gene data show CDR1 as SQVTM and CDR2 as ANQGSEA. Trimming shortened V by 7 bases and J by 3 bases, and 13 bases separated the two germline ends. DNA for the CDR3: TGCAGCGCCGTGGGGGACCTCTACGAGCAGTACTTC. Protein: CSAVGDLYEQYF.

This clonotype was counted a few times. This chain links TRBV6-1 with TRBJ1-1; D gene unclear. V shed 6 bases and J shed 1 base, with 9 bases lying between them. The germline gives CDR1 MNHNS, CDR2 SASEGT. The CDR3 runs to 13 residues. The CDR3 region has the DNA TGTGCCAGCAGAACGACATGGAACACTGAAGCTTTCTTT. This codes for CASRTTWNTEAFF.

The CDR3, as DNA: TGCAGTGCTCTGACTAGCGGGGGGGTATACGAGCAGTTCTTC. It specifies CSALTSGGVYEQFF. This sequence joins TRBV20-1 and TRBJ2-1, with 14 bases identical to TRBD2. CDR1 is DFQATT, CDR2 SNEGSKA, per germline (reference sequence). J lost 10 bases, V lost 5 bases, and 7 bases had no gene match. The CDR3 spans 14 residues.

Here the CDR3 reads CASSSGQGVTQETQYF. The DNA for the CDR3 is TGTGCCAGCAGTTCCGGACAGGGGGTCACCCAAGAGACCCAGTACTTC. The chain uses TRBV12-3 or TRBV12-4 and TRBJ2-5, with 10 bases lining up with TRBD1. Trimming cost V 4 bases and J 1 base; bases outside gene matches: 6. The CDR3 spans 16 residues.

The rearrangement uses TRBV11-2 and TRBJ1-5; 10 nucleotides align to TRBD1. The junction had 4 bases not matched to a gene; V was cut back by 5 bases and J by 6 bases. Germline CDR1 SGHAT, CDR2 FQNNGV. CDR3 length equals 14 residues. CDR3 sequence reads: CASSPDRGLQPQHF. The CDR3 bases are TGTGCCAGCAGCCCCGACAGGGGGCTTCAGCCCCAGCATTTT.

The J gene is TRBJ2-5, the V gene TRBV27; TRBD1 might be the D (5 bases). Germline V lookup: CDR1 MNHEY, CDR2 SMNVEV (reference sequence). Trimming cost V 4 bases and J 5 bases, with 14 bases left between them. The CDR3 extends over 14 amino acids. For the CDR3, the DNA is TGTGCCAGCAGTTCCCGAATACAGGCGGAGACCCAGTACTTC. Translated, it gives CASSSRIQAETQYF.

This clonotype appeared a few times. The rearrangement uses TRBV20-1 and TRBJ2-5, with D perhaps TRBD1 (5 bases). This CDR3 spans 15 amino acids. Germline CDR1 and CDR2: DFQATT and SNEGSKA (reference sequence). V was pared by 0 bases and J by 4 bases, with 15 bases between. CDR3 DNA sequence: TGCAGTGCTAGAGATTTCGGGCGGCAGGGAGAGACCCAGTACTTC. Translated, it gives CSARDFGRQGETQYF.

This chain connects TRBV27 to TRBJ1-1; TRBD1 aligns across 7 bases. With V trimmed by 4 bases and J by 2 bases, 4 bases remained unmatched. This CDR3 has 14 amino acids. CDR1 and CDR2 (germline): MNHEY, SMNVEV (reference sequence). In nucleotides, the CDR3 is TGTGCCAGCAGTTCCAGGGACAGAAACACTGAAGCTTTCTTT. It yields the protein CASSSRDRNTEAFF.

This clonotype was seen a few times. The chain has TRBV5-5 and TRBJ2-7; D perhaps matches TRBD2 (5 bases). The germline CDR1 and CDR2 sequences are SGHKS and YYEKEE (reference sequence). V lost 0 bases to trimming and J lost 4 bases, with 11 bases between them. CDR3 length equals 14 residues. CDR3 coding DNA: TGTGCCAGCAGCTTGGTAGTTTCGGGGTACGAGCAGTACGTC. This codes for CASSLVVSGYEQYV.

The CDR3 loop is CASSLGTGNRETQYF. The CDR3 DNA reads as TGTGCCAGCAGCTTGGGGACAGGGAATCGGGAGACCCAGTACTTC. V and J are TRBV5-6 and TRBJ2-5; 8 positions agree with TRBD1. J was trimmed by 5 bases and V by 0 bases; bases with no gene match: 6. Germline V gene data show CDR1 as SGHDT and CDR2 as YYEEEE. This CDR3 spans 15 amino acids.